The T cell receptor (beta chain) under discussion was sequenced for a study of blood T cell repertoires in COVID-19. This CDR3 has 17 amino acids. Germline-derived CDR1 and CDR2 are MNHNY and SVGAGI (reference sequence). The ends were cut back, 5 bases at V and 1 base at J, with 20 bases in the middle. Produced via immunoSEQ multiplex PCR; TCRdb's table is partial and in-frame only. The sample contains 150,000 to 200,000 clones, around four fifths of which appear only once. This chain links TRBV6-6 with TRBJ1-2, with D maybe TRBD1 (6 bases). Sequencing used peripheral blood. This TCR was recovered from a woman at least 80 years old with acute or convalescent COVID-19. CDR3 in DNA: TGTGCCAGCAGTCCCCGGGTTACAGGGTTGGGTAACTATGGCTACACCTTC. Encoded protein: CASSPRVTGLGNYGYTF.